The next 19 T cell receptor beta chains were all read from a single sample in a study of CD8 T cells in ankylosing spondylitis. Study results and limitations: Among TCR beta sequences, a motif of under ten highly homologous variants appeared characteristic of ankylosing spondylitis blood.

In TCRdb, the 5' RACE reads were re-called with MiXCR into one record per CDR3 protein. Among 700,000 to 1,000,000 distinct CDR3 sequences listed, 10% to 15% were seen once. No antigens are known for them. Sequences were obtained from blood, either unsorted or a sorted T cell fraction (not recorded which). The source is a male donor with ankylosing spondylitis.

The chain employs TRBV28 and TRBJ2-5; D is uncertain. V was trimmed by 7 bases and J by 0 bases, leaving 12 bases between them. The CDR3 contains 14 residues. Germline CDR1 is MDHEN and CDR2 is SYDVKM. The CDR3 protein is CASNLGPYQETQYF. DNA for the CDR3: TGTGCCAGCAACCTTGGACCGTACCAAGAGACCCAGTACTTC.

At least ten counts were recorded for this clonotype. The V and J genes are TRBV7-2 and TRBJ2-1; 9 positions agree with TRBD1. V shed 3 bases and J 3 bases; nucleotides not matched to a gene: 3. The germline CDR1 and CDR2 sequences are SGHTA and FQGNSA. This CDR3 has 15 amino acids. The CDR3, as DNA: TGTGCCAGCAGCTTGGGACAGGGTTTCTACAATGAGCAGTTCTTC. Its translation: CASSLGQGFYNEQFF.

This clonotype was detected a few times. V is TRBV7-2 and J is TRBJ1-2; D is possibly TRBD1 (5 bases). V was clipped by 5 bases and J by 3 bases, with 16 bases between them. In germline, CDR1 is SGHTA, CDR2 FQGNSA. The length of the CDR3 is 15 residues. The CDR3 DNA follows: TGTGCCAGCAGCCAATTCGAGACAGTTCACTATGGCTACACCTTC. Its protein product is CASSQFETVHYGYTF.

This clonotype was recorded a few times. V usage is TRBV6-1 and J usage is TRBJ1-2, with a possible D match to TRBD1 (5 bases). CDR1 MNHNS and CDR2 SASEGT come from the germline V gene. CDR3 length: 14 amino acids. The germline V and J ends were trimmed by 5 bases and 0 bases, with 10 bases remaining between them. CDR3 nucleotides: TGTGCCAGCAGTCAGAGGACAACTAACTATGGCTACACCTTC. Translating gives CASSQRTTNYGYTF.

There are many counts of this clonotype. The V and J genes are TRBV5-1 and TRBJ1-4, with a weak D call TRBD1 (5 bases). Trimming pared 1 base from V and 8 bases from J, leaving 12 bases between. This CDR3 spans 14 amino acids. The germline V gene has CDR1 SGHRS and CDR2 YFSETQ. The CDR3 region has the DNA TGCGCCAGCAGCTTGACAGGCCCGGGGGAAAAACTGTTTTTT. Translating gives CASSLTGPGEKLFF. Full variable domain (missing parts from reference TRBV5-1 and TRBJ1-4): KAGVTQTPRYLIKTRGQQVTLSCSPISGHRSVSWYQQTPGQGLQFLFEYFSETQRNKGNFPGRFSGRQFSNSRSEMNVSTLELGDSALYLCASSLTGPGEKLFFGSGTQLSVL.

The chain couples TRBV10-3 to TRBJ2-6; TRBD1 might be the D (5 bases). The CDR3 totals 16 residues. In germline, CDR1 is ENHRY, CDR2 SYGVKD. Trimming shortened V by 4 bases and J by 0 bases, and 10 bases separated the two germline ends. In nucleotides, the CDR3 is TGTGCCATCAGTGGGACATTCTTCTCTGGGGCCAACGTCCTGACTTTC. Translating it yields CAISGTFFSGANVLTF.

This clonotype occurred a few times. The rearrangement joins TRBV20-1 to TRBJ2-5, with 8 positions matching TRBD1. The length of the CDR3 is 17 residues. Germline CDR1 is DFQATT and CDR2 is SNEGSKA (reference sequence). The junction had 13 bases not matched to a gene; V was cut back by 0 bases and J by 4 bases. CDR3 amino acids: CSAREPGQGFWGETQYF. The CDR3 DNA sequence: TGCAGTGCTAGAGAACCCGGACAGGGATTTTGGGGAGAGACCCAGTACTTC.

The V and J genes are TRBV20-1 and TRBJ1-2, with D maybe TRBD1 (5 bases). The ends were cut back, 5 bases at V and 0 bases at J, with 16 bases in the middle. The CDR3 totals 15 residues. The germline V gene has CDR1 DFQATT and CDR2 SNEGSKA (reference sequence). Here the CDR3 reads CSAPLNAGPNYGYTF. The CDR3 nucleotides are TGCAGTGCTCCCCTAAATGCAGGGCCTAACTATGGCTACACCTTC.

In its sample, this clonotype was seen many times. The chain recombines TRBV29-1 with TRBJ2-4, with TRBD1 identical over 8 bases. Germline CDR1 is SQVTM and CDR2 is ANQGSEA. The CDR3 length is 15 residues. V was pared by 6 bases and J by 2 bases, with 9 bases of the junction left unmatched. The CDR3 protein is CSVGETGVTKNIQYF. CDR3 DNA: TGCAGCGTCGGAGAGACAGGGGTAACCAAAAACATTCAGTACTTC.

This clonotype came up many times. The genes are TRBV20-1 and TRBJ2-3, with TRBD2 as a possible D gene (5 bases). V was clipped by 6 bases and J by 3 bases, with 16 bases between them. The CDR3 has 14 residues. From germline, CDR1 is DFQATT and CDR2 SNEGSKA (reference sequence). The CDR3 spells CSALEGPSTDTQYF. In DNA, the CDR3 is TGCAGTGCCCTCGAGGGTCCCTCGACAGATACGCAGTATTTT.

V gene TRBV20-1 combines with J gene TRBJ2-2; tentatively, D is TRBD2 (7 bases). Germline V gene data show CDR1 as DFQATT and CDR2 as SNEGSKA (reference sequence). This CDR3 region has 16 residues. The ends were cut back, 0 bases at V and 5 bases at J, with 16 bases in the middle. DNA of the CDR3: TGCAGTGCTAGAGATAACCGGGGAGGGGGGACCGGGGAGCTGTTTTTT. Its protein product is CSARDNRGGGTGELFF.

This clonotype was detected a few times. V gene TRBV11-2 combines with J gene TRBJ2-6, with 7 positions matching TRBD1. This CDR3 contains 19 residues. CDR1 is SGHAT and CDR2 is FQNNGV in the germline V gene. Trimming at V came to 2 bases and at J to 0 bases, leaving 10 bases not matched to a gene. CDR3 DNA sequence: TGTGCCAGCAGCTTAAAGACAGGGACCTTCCTCTCTGGGGCCAACGTCCTGACTTTC. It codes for CASSLKTGTFLSGANVLTF.

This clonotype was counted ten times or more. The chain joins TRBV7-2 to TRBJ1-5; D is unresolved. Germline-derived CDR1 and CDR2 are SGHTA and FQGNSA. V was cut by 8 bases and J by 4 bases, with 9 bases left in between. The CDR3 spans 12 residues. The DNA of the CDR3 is TGTGCCAGCGCCCCGAGGAATCAGCCCCAGCATTTT. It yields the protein CASAPRNQPQHF.

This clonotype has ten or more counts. As DNA, the CDR3 is TGCAGCGCATCCGGCGGGAGGAGCACAGATACGCAGTATTTT. This encodes CSASGGRSTDTQYF. The chain joins TRBV20-1 to TRBJ2-3; 8 nucleotides align to TRBD2. There are 14 residues in the CDR3. Per the germline V gene, CDR1 is DFQATT and CDR2 is SNEGSKA (reference sequence).

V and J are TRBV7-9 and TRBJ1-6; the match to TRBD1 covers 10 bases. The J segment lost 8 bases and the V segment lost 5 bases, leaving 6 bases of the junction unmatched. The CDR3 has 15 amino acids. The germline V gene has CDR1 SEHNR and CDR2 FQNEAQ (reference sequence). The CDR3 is CASSPWTGGDSPLHF. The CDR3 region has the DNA TGTGCCAGCAGCCCGTGGACAGGGGGTGATTCACCCCTCCACTTT.

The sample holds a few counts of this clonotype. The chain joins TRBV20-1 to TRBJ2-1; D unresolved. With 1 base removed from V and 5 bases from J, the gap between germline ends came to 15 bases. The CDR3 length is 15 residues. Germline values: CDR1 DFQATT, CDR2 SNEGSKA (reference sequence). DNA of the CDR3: TGCAGTGCTAGAGGGCAGAGAGCCTCAAACAATGAGCAGTTCTTC. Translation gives CSARGQRASNNEQFF.

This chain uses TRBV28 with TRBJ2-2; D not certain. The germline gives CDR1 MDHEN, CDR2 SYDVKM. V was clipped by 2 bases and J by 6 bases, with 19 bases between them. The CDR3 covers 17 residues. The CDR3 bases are TGTGCCAGCAGTTTAAGTTTTGGGCCCTCACCCTCCGGGGAGCTGTTTTTT. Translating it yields CASSLSFGPSPSGELFF.

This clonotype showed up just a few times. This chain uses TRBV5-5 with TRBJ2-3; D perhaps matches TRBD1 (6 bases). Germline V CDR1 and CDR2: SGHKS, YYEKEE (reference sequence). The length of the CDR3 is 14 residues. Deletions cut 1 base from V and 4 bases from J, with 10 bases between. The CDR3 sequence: CASSLRTASDTQYF. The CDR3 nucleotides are TGTGCCAGCAGCTTGAGGACAGCTTCAGATACGCAGTATTTT.

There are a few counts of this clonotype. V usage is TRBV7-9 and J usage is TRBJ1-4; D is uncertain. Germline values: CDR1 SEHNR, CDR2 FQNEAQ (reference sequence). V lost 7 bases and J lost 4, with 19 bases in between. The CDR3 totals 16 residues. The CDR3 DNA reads TGTGCCAGCACCGAAGGGCGGATCACATTTAATGAAAAACTGTTTTTT. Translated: CASTEGRITFNEKLFF.